This T cell receptor (beta chain) was obtained from a study of T cell repertoires in cytomegalovirus infection (dated by TCRdb to the late 2010s). General notes on the study: Recently identified HLA-C-restricted CMV epitopes, whose presentation resists viral immunomodulation, were targeted by peptide stimulations together with well-studied HLA-B-restricted epitopes. Because public TCR beta signatures pointed to carriage of CMV infection together with the matching HLA type, the HLA type of each donor mattered for the analysis.

Sample treatment or condition, as interpreted from the label and publication: in vitro stimulation with specific CMV peptide epitopes to enrich CMV-specific T cells. CDR1 SGDLS and CDR2 YYNGEE were looked up in the germline V gene. V lost 0 bases and J lost 0 bases; the stretch between them is 9 bases long. The CDR3 measures 15 amino acids from cysteine to phenylalanine. The DNA shown is the 45-base CDR3, in frame from base 1. Concerning this clonotype itself: The antigen it binds to is not known. No base quality values were provided; no much bigger clone lies one nucleotide off.

The listed sequencing device is Illumina HiSeq 1500. The raw public reads went through TCRdb reprocessing: fastp at Q25, MiXCR clone calling, in-frame beta chains kept. Each entry is one CDR3 protein sequence, shown with its most common DNA and genes. The table for this sample lists about 700,000 distinct CDR3 sequences; about 30% of them were counted only once. Jointly, the top ten make up over 15% of the sample. What the research found in general, with its limitations: In both this cohort and an independent cohort of some 380 donors, the cumulative frequency of public TCR beta family members distinguished carriers of CMV infection plus the relevant HLA type. The ex vivo response was dominated by HLA-C-restricted CMV-specific TCR beta clonotypes, which also provided the single most frequent clonotype in two of eight donors.

The receptor was isolated from a human donor in good health (CMV status not recorded). Some clones in this sample may be carry-over from other donors' samples. The rearrangement joined TRBV9 to TRBJ1-1, with the D gene call left open. This specimen was cultured PBMCs, taken from culture after CMV antigen stimulation. The DNA sequence is TGTGCCAGCAGCGTAGACGGAAGACTGAACACTGAAGCTTTCTTT. It encodes CASSVDGRLNTEAFF.